This TCR beta chain was sequenced in a study of blood T cell repertoires in COVID-19. Original analysis: Reference gene primer amplification gave nucleated cell count estimates. TCRdb keeps only in-frame clones here, not all; method: immunoSEQ multiplex PCR. Clone size and V and J calls were adopted from that table, with D and trimming inferred from the DNA. The sample includes some 150,000 clones, roughly three quarters seen only once; the top ten take 4% to 4.5%. Trimming took 6 bases from V and 6 from J; bases not matched to a gene: 6. CDR1 WNHNN and CDR2 SYGVQD come from the germline V gene (reference sequence). CDR3 length: 14 residues.

The chain uses TRBV10-1 and TRBJ2-3; TRBD2 matches 10 bases. Sequencing used peripheral blood. The source of this sequence is a man in his 60s with acute or convalescent COVID-19. The CDR3 reads CASSLAGVEDTQYF. The CDR3 DNA is TGCGCCAGCAGCCTAGCGGGAGTAGAGGATACGCAGTATTTT.